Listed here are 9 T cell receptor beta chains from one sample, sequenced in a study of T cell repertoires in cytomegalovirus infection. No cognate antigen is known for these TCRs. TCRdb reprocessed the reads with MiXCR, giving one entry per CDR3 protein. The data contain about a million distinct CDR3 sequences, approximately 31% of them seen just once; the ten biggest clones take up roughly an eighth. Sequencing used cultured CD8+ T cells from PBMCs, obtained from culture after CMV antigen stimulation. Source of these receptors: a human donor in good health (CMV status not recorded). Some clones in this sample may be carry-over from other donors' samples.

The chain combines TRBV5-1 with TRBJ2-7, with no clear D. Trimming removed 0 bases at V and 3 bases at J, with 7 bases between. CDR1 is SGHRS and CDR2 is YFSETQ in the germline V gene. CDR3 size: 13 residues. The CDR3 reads CASSLEANYEQYV. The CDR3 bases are TGCGCCAGCAGCTTGGAGGCCAACTACGAGCAGTACGTC.

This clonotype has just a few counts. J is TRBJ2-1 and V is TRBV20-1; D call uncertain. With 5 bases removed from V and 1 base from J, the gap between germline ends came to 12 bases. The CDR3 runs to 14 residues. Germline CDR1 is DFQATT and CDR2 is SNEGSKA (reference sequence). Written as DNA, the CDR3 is TGCAGTGCTTTCCCACGGGTGTCCTACAATGAGCAGTTCTTC. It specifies CSAFPRVSYNEQFF.

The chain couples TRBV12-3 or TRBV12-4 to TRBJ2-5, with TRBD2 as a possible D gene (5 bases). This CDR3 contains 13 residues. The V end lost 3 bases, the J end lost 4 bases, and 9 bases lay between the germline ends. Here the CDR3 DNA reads TGTGCCAGCAGTTTTGACGGAGGAGAGACCCAGTACTTC. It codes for CASSFDGGETQYF.

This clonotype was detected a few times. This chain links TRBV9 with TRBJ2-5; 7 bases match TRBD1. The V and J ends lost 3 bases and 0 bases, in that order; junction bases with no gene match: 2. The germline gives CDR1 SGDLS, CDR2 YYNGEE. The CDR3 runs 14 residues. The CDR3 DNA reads TGTGCCAGCAGCGAACAGGGGAACCAAGAGACCCAGTACTTC. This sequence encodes CASSEQGNQETQYF.

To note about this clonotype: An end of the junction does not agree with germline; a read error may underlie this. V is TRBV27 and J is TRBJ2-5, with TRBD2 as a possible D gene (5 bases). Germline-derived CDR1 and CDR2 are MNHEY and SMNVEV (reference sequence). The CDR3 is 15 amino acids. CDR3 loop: CANSFYGGNQETQYF. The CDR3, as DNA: TGTGCCAACAGTTTTTATGGAGGTAACCAAGAGACCCAGTACTTC.

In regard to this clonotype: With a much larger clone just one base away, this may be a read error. The CDR3 bases are TGTGCCAGCAGCTTCAGGGGGCCGGCTGAAGCTTGCTTT. Amino acid sequence: CASSFRGPAEACF. The chain carries TRBV7-8 and TRBJ1-1; TRBD1 agrees at 8 bases. The CDR3 spans 13 residues. The germline V gene encodes CDR1 SGHVS and CDR2 FQNEAQ.

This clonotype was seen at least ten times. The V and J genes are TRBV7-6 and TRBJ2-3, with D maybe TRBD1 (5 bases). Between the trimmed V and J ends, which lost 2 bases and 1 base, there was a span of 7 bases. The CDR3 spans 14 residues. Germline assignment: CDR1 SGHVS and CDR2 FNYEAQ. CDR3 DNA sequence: TGTGCCAGCAGCTTAAAAGGGGGCACAGATACGCAGTATTTT. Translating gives CASSLKGGTDTQYF.

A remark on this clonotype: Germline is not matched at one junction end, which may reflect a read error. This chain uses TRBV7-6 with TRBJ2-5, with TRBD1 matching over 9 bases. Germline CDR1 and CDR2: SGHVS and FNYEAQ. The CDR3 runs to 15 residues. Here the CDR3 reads CASSPGTGFQETQYF. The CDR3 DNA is TGTGCTAGCAGCCCCGGGACAGGGTTTCAAGAGACCCAGTACTTC.

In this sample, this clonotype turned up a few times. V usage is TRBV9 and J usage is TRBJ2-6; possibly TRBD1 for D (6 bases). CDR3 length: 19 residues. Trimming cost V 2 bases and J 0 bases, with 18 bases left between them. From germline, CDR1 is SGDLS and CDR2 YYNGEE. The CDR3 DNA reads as TGTGCCAGCAGCGTTCGTGGTGCGACAGGAAGCTCTGGGGCCAACGTCCTGACTTTC. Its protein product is CASSVRGATGSSGANVLTF.